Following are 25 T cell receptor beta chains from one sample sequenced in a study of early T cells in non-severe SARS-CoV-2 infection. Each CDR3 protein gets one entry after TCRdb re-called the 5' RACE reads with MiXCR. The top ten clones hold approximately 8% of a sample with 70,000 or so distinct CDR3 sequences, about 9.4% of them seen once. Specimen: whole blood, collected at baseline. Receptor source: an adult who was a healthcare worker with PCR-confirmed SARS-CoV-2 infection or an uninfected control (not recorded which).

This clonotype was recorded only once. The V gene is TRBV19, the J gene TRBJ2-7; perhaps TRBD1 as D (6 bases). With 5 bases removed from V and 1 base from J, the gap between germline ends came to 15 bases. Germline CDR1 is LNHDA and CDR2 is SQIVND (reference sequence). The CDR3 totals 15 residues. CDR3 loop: CASSLTGSLSYEQYF. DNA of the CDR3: TGTGCCAGTAGTCTTACAGGGTCCCTTTCCTACGAGCAGTACTTC. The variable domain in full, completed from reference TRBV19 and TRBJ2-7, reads DGGITQSPKYLFRKEGQNVTLSCEQNLNHDAMYWYRQDPGQGLRLIYYSQIVNDFQKGDIAEGYSVSREKKESFPLTVTSAQKNPTAFYLCASSLTGSLSYEQYFGPGTRLTVT.

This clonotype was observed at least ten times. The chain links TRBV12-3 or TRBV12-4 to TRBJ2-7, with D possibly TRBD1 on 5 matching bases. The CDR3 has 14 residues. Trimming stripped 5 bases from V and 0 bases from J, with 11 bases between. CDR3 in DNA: TGTGCCAGCAGTCTCAGACAGAGCTCCTACGAGCAGTACTTC. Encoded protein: CASSLRQSSYEQYF.

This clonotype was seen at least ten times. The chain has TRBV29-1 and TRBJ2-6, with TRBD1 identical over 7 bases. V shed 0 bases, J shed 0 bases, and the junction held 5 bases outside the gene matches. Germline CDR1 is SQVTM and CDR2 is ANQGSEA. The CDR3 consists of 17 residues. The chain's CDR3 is CSVEEVGGNSGANVLTF. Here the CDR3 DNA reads TGCAGCGTTGAAGAGGTAGGGGGCAACTCTGGGGCCAACGTCCTGACTTTC.

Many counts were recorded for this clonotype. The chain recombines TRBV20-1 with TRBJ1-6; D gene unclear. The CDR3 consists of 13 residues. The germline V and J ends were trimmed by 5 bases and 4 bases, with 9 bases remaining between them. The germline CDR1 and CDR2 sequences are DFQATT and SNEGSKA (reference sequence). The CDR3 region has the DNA TGCAGTGCTCAAAGGGATTATAATTCACCCCTCCACTTT. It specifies CSAQRDYNSPLHF.

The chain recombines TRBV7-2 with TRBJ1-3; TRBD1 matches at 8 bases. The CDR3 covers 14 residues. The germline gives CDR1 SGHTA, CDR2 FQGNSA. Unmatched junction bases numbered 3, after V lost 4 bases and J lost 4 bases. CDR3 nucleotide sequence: TGTGCCAGCAGCTCGACAGGGGACGGAAACACCATATATTTT. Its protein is CASSSTGDGNTIYF.

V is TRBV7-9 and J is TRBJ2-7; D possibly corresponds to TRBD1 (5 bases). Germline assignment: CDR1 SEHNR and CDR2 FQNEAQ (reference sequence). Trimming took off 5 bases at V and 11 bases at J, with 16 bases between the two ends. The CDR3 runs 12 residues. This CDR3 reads CASSLGASVEYF. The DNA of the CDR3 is TGTGCCAGCAGCCTAGGGGCCTCCGTGGAGTACTTC.

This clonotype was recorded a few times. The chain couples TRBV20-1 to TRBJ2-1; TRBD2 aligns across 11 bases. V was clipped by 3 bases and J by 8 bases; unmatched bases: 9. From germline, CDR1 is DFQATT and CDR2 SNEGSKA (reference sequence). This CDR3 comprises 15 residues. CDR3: CSASSYSGGVDEQFF. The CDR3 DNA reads TGCAGTGCTAGCAGTTATAGCGGGGGGGTGGATGAGCAGTTCTTC.

CDR3 in amino acids: CASSLGGSGTDTQYF. In DNA, the CDR3 is TGTGCCAGCAGCTTAGGAGGGAGCGGCACAGATACGCAGTATTTT. The rearrangement joins TRBV7-2 to TRBJ2-3; D might be TRBD2 (5 bases). This CDR3 region has 15 residues. Between the trimmed V and J ends, which lost 1 base and 1 base, there was a span of 9 bases. CDR1 is SGHTA, CDR2 FQGNSA, per germline.

CDR3 sequence: CASSWGQTNTEAFF. The CDR3 region has the DNA TGTGCCAGCAGCTGGGGACAGACTAACACTGAAGCTTTCTTT. This chain joins TRBV5-5 and TRBJ1-1; TRBD1 matches 7 bases. Germline trimming cut 3 bases from V and 2 bases from J; bases unmatched to any gene: 4. This CDR3 is 14 amino acids long. Germline assignment: CDR1 SGHKS and CDR2 YYEKEE (reference sequence). The whole variable domain, filled in from reference TRBV5-5 and TRBJ1-1, reads DAGVTQSPTHLIKTRGQQVTLRCSPISGHKSVSWYQQVLGQGPQFIFQYYEKEERGRGNFPDRFSARQFPNYSSELNVNALLLGDSALYLCASSWGQTNTEAFFGQGTRLTVV.

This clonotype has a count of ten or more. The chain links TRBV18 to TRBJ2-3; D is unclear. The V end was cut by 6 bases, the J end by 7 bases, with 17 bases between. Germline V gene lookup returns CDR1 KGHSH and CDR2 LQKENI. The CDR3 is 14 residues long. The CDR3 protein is CASSPAVESYTQYF. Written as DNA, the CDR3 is TGTGCCAGCTCCCCGGCGGTAGAGTCCTATACGCAGTATTTT.

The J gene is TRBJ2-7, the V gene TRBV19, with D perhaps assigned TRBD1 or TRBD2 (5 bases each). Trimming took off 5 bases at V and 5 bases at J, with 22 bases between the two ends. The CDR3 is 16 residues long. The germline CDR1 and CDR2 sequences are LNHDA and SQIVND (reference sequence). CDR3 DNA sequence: TGTGCCAGTAGTTCCCCCCGGGACCGAGGGCGGGACGAGCAGTACTTC. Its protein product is CASSSPRDRGRDEQYF.

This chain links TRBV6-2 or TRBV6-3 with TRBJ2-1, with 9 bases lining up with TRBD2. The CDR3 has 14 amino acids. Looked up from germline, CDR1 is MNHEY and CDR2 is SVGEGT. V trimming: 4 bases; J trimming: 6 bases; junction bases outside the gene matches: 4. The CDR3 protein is CASSFLAGFNEQFF. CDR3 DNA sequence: TGTGCCAGCAGTTTCCTAGCGGGGTTCAATGAGCAGTTCTTC.

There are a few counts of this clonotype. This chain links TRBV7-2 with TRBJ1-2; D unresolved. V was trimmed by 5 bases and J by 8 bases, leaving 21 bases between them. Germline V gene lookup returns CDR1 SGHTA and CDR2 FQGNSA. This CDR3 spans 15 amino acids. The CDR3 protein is CASSPDQPGLGGYTF. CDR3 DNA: TGTGCCAGCAGCCCAGACCAACCCGGATTGGGCGGCTACACCTTC.

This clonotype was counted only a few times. CDR3: CATSRDGPTREQYF. As DNA, the CDR3 is TGTGCCACCAGCAGAGACGGCCCGACCCGCGAGCAGTACTTC. The V gene is TRBV15, the J gene TRBJ2-7, with no clear D. The CDR3 runs 14 residues. Trimming cost V 0 bases and J 6 bases, with 12 bases left between them. CDR1 and CDR2 (germline): LNHNV, YYDKDF (reference sequence).

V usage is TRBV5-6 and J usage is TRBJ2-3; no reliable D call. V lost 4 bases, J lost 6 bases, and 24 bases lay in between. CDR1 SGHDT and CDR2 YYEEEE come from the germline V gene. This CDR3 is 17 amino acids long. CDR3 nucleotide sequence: TGTGCCAGCAGCCCTACCACAAGGCCAGCCCTTGAGGATACGCAGTATTTT. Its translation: CASSPTTRPALEDTQYF.

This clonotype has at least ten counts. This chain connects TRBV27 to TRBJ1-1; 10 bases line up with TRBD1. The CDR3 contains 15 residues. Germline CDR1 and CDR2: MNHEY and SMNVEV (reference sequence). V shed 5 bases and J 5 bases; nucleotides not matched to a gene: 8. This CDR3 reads CASSLTGGGKTEAFF. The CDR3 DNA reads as TGTGCCAGCAGTCTGACAGGGGGCGGGAAAACTGAAGCTTTCTTT.

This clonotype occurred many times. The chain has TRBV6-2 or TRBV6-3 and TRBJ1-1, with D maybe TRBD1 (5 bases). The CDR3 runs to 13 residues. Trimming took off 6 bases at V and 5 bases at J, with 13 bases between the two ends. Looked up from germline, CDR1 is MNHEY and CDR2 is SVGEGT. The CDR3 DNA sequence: TGTGCCAGCAGAACGGGACTGGGGACTGAAGCTTTCTTT. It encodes CASRTGLGTEAFF.

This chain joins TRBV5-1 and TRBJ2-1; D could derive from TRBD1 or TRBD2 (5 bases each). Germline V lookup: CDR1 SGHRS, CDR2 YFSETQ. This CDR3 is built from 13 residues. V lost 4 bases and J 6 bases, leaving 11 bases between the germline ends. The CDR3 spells CASSRQRGNEQFF. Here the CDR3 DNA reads TGCGCCAGCAGCCGCCAGAGGGGCAATGAGCAGTTCTTC.

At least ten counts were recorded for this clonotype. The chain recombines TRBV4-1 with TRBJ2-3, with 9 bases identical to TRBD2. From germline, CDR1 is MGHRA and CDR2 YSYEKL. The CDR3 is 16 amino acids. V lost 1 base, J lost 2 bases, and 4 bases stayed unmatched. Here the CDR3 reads CASSQGRGGVTDTQYF. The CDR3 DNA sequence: TGCGCCAGCAGCCAAGGGCGGGGGGGAGTCACAGATACGCAGTATTTT.

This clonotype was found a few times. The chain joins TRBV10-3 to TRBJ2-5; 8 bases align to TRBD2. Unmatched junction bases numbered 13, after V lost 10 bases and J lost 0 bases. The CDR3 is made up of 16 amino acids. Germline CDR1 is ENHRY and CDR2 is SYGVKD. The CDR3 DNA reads TGTGCCACAAGGGGCAGCGGGGGCCGGTACCAAGAGACCCAGTACTTC. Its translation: CATRGSGGRYQETQYF.

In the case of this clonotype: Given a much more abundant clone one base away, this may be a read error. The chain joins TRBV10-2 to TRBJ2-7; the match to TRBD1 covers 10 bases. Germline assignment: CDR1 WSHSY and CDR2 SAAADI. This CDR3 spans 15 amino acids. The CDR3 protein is CASSESIRTGGELYF. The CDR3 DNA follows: TGCGCCAGCAGTGAGTCAATTCGGACAGGGGGTGAGCTGTACTTC.

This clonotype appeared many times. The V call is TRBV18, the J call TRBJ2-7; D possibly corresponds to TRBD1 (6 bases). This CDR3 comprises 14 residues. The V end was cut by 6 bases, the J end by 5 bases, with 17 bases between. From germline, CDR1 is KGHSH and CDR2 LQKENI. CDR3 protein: CASSPNTGPNEQYF. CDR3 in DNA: TGTGCCAGCTCCCCCAATACAGGGCCCAACGAGCAGTACTTC.

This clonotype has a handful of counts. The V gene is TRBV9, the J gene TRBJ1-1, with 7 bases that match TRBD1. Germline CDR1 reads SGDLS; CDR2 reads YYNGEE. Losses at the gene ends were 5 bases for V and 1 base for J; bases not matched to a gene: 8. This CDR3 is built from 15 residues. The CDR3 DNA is TGTGCCAGCAGTGCAACGGGACAGCCGAACACTGAAGCTTTCTTT. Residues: CASSATGQPNTEAFF.

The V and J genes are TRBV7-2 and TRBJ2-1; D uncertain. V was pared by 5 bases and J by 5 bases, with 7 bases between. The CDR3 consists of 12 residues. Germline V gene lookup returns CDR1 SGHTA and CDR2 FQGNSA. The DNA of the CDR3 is TGTGCCAGCAGCATCCGGAACAATGAGCAGTTCTTC. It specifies CASSIRNNEQFF.

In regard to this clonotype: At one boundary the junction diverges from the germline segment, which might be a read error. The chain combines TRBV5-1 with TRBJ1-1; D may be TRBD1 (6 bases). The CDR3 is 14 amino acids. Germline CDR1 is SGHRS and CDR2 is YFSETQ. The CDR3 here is CAGSQSQGRTEAFF. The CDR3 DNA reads TGCGCCGGCAGCCAATCACAGGGACGCACTGAAGCTTTCTTT.